The 14 T cell receptor beta chains below come from one sample, sequenced in a study of technical replicates of blood from several donors. Sequencing used immunoSEQ multiplex PCR; TCRdb keeps in-frame clones, though not all of them. The sample comprises tens of thousands of clones, around 93% of which are singletons, and less than 0.5% rests with the top ten. The sample was T cells isolated from PBMCs. The receptors were gathered from a human donor in good health.

The chain uses TRBV29-1 and TRBJ2-5; 12 bases are shared with TRBD1. Losses at the gene ends were 4 bases for V and 5 bases for J; bases not matched to a gene: 8. Germline values: CDR1 SQVTM, CDR2 ANQGSEA. The CDR3 contains 15 residues. The DNA for the CDR3 is TGCAGCGTTGTGGGGACAGGGGGCTGGCGGGAGACCCAGTACTTC. Translating it yields CSVVGTGGWRETQYF.

The chain joins TRBV9 to TRBJ2-7, with 8 nucleotides matching TRBD1. V lost 10 bases and J lost 5; bases outside the gene matches: 11. Germline V gene data show CDR1 as SGDLS and CDR2 as YYNGEE. The CDR3 has 13 amino acids. Written as DNA, the CDR3 is TGTGCCTCCTCGGACAGGGTGGGGGACGAGCAGTACTTC. The encoded protein is CASSDRVGDEQYF. Filled out from reference TRBV9 and TRBJ2-7, the complete variable domain reads DSGVTQTPKHLITATGQRVTLRCSPRSGDLSVYWYQQSLDQGLQFLIQYYNGEERAKGNILERFSAQQFPDLHSELNLSSLELGDSALYFCASSDRVGDEQYFGPGTRLTVT.

The V call is TRBV2, the J call TRBJ2-2; D gene unclear. The V end was cut by 1 base, the J end by 2 bases, with 8 bases between. The CDR3 has 15 amino acids. The germline V gene has CDR1 SNHLY and CDR2 FYNNEI. The CDR3 DNA follows: TGTGCCAGCAGTGAAGGGTCAGTTAACACCGGGGAGCTGTTTTTT. This encodes CASSEGSVNTGELFF.

This chain uses TRBV9 with TRBJ1-4; D is possibly TRBD1 (5 bases). V lost 4 bases and J lost 6, with 13 bases in between. The CDR3 is 14 amino acids. Germline V gives CDR1 SGDLS, CDR2 YYNGEE. CDR3 DNA sequence: TGTGCCAGCAGCCGCTCGGGGGGAGATGAAAAACTGTTTTTT. It codes for CASSRSGGDEKLFF.

V gene TRBV7-3 combines with J gene TRBJ2-1; 13 positions agree with TRBD2. Germline CDR1 is SGHTA and CDR2 is FQGTGA. The length of the CDR3 is 16 residues. V lost 8 bases, J lost 2 bases, and 6 bases stayed unmatched. CDR3 bases: TGTGCCAGCCCTGACACTAGCGGGAGGGCCTACAATGAGCAGTTCTTC. It translates to CASPDTSGRAYNEQFF. The full variable domain, with the rest looked up from reference TRBV7-3 and TRBJ2-1, is GAGVSQTPSNKVTEKGKYVELRCDPISGHTALYWYRQSLGQGPEFLIYFQGTGAADDSGLPNDRFFAVRPEGSVSTLKIQRTERGDSAVYLCASPDTSGRAYNEQFFGPGTRLTVL.

DNA for the CDR3: TGTGCCAGCAGCCTTAGTGGATCGTGGGGCAGCAATCAGCCCCAGCATTTT. It translates to CASSLSGSWGSNQPQHF. The chain links TRBV5-6 to TRBJ1-5; tentative D call: TRBD1 (5 bases). CDR1 and CDR2 (germline): SGHDT, YYEEEE. The ends were cut back, 4 bases at V and 1 base at J, with 18 bases in the middle. There are 17 residues in the CDR3. Full variable domain (rest looked up from reference TRBV5-6 and TRBJ1-5): DAGVTQSPTHLIKTRGQQVTLRCSPKSGHDTVSWYQQALGQGPQFIFQYYEEEERQRGNFPDRFSGHQFPNYSSELNVNALLLGDSALYLCASSLSGSWGSNQPQHFGDGTRLSIL.

The chain links TRBV7-3 to TRBJ1-5; no reliable D call. The ends were cut back, 8 bases at V and 7 bases at J, with 15 bases in the middle. CDR1 is SGHTA and CDR2 is FQGTGA in the germline V gene. The CDR3 has 13 residues. The CDR3 sequence is CASAQSGWQPQHF. CDR3 DNA: TGTGCCAGCGCCCAGAGCGGTTGGCAGCCCCAGCATTTT.

The CDR3 DNA sequence: TGTGCCAGCAGCTCGCGGGACAGGGATGGGCAGTTCTTC. Protein sequence: CASSSRDRDGQFF. The V gene is TRBV7-2, the J gene TRBJ2-1, with TRBD1 matching over 9 bases. Germline V gives CDR1 SGHTA, CDR2 FQGNSA. The ends lost 4 bases at V and 12 bases at J; junction bases unmatched: 7. The CDR3 has 13 residues.

The V call is TRBV2, the J call TRBJ2-2; D ambiguous. The CDR3 is 10 amino acids. V lost 8 bases to trimming and J lost 6 bases, with 4 bases between them. Germline lookup yields CDR1 SNHLY and CDR2 FYNNEI. The CDR3 reads CASYSGELFF. DNA of the CDR3: TGTGCCAGCTACTCCGGGGAGCTGTTTTTT.

The gene calls are TRBV2 and TRBJ1-2, with 7 bases matching TRBD1. Trimming at V came to 7 bases and at J to 8 bases, leaving 16 bases not matched to a gene. The V gene's germline CDR1 is SNHLY and CDR2 FYNNEI. This CDR3 region has 15 residues. CDR3 region: CASTRTRGPQGGYTF. The DNA for the CDR3 is TGTGCCAGCACAAGGACGAGGGGGCCCCAGGGCGGCTACACCTTC.

The chain combines TRBV7-2 with TRBJ1-1, with D perhaps matching TRBD1 (6 bases). The CDR3 length is 16 residues. With 1 base removed from V and 0 bases from J, the gap between germline ends came to 12 bases. Germline V CDR1 and CDR2: SGHTA, FQGNSA. This CDR3 reads CASSLVAGDVNTEAFF. DNA for the CDR3: TGTGCCAGCAGCTTAGTGGCAGGGGACGTGAACACTGAAGCTTTCTTT.

The chain links TRBV19 to TRBJ2-7, with 8 bases that match TRBD2. The germline gives CDR1 LNHDA, CDR2 SQIVND (reference sequence). V lost 5 bases, J lost 2 bases, and 5 bases stayed unmatched. The CDR3 extends over 14 amino acids. CDR3 coding DNA: TGTGCCAGTAGTCCCGAGGGACTAGCCTACGAGCAGTACTTC. It translates to CASSPEGLAYEQYF.

The rearrangement joins TRBV7-9 to TRBJ2-2; no reliable D call. The V and J ends lost 5 bases and 8 bases respectively, with 6 bases between them. Germline V gene sequence: CDR1 SEHNR, CDR2 FQNEAQ (reference sequence). The CDR3 runs to 11 residues. CDR3 nucleotide sequence: TGTGCCAGCAGCCCTCTTGGGGAGCTGTTTTTT. Protein product: CASSPLGELFF.

The chain carries TRBV5-1 and TRBJ1-2; tentatively, D is TRBD1 (5 bases). The V gene lost 4 bases and the J gene lost 6 bases, with 10 bases spanning the gap. Germline CDR1 reads SGHRS; CDR2 reads YFSETQ. The CDR3 has 12 amino acids. CDR3 bases: TGCGCCAGCAGCGGCCCGGGGGATGGCTACACCTTC. Amino acid sequence: CASSGPGDGYTF.